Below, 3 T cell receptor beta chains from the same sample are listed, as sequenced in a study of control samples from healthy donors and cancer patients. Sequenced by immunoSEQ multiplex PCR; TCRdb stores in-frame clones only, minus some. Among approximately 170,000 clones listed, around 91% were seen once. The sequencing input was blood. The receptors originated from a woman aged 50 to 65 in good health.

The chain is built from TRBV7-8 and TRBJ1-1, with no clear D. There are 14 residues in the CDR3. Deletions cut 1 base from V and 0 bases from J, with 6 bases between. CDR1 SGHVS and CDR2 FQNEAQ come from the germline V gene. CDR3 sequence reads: CASSLGRLNTEAFF. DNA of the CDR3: TGTGCCAGCAGCTTAGGCAGGTTGAACACTGAAGCTTTCTTT.

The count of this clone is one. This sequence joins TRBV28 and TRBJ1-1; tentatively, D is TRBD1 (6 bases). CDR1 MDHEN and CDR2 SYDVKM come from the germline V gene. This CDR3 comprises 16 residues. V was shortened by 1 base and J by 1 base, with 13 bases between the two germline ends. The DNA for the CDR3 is TGTGCCAGCAGTTTATCCGTCGGGGGCCAGAACACTGAAGCTTTCTTT. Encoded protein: CASSLSVGGQNTEAFF.

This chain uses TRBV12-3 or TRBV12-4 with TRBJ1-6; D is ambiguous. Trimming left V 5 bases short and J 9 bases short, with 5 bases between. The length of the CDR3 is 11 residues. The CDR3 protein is CASSGVSPLHF. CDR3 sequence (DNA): TGTGCCAGCAGTGGGGTTTCACCCCTCCACTTT.